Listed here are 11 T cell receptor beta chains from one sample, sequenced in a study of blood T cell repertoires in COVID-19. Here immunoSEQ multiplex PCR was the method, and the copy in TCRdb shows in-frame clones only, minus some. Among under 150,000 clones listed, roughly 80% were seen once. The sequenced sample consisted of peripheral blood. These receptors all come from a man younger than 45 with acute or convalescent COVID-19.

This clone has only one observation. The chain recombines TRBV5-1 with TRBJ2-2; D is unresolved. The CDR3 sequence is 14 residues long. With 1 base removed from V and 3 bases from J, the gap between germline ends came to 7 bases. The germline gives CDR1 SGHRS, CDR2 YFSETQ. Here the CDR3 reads CASSLFGDTGELFF. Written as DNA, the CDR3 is TGCGCCAGCAGCTTGTTCGGAGACACCGGGGAGCTGTTTTTT.

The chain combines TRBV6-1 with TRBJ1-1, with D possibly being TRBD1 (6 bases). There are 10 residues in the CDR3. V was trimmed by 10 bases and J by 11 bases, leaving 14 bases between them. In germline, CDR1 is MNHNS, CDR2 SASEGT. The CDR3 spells CATSGAAAFF. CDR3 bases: TGTGCCACTTCAGGGGCGGCGGCTTTCTTT.

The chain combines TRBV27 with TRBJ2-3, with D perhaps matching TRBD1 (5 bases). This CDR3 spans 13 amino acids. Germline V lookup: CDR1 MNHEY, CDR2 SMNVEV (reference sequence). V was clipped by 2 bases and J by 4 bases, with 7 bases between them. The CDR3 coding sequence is TGTGCCAGCAGTTTACCAGGGTCAGATACGCAGTATTTT. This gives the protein CASSLPGSDTQYF.

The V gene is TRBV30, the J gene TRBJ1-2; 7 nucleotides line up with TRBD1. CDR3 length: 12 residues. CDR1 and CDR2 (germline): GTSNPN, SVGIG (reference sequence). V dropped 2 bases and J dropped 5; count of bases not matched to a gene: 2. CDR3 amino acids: CAWSTGEYGYTF. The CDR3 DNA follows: TGTGCCTGGAGTACAGGGGAGTATGGCTACACCTTC. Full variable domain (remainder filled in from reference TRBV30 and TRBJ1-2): SQTIHQWPATLVQPVGSPLSLECTVEGTSNPNLYWYRQAAGRGLQLLFYSVGIGQISSEVPQNLSASRPQDRQFILSSKKLLLSDSGFYLCAWSTGEYGYTFGSGTRLTVV.

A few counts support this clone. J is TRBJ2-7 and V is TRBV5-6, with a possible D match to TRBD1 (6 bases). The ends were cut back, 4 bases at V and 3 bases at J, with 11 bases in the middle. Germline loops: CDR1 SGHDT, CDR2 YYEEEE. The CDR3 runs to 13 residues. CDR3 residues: CASSGRQDYEQYV. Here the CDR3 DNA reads TGTGCCAGCAGCGGGCGACAGGACTACGAGCAGTACGTC.

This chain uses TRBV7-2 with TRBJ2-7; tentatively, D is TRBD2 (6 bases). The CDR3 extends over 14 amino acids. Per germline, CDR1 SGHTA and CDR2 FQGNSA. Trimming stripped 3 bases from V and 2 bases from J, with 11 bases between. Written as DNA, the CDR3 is TGTGCCAGCAGCTTGGAGGGGCCCGCCTACGAGCAGTACTTC. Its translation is CASSLEGPAYEQYF.

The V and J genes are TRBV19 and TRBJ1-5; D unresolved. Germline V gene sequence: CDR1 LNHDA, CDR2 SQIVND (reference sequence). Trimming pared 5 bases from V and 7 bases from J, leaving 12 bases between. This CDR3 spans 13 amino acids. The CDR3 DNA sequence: TGTGCCAGTAGTTCCCAGACTGGGCAGCCCCAGCATTTT. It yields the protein CASSSQTGQPQHF.

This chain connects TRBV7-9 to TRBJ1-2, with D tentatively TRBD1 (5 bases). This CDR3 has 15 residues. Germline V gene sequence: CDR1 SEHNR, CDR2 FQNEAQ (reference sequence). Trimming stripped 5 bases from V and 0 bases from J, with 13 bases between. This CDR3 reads CASSLGTEANYGYTF. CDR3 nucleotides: TGTGCCAGCAGCCTAGGGACGGAGGCTAACTATGGCTACACCTTC.

The CDR3 reads CASSLDPGAQHF. The DNA of the CDR3 is TGTGCCAGCAGTTTGGATCCGGGGGCCCAGCATTTT. J is TRBJ1-5 and V is TRBV12-3 or TRBV12-4, with D maybe TRBD1 (5 bases). V lost 3 bases, J lost 11 bases, and 11 bases lay in between. The CDR3 has 12 residues.

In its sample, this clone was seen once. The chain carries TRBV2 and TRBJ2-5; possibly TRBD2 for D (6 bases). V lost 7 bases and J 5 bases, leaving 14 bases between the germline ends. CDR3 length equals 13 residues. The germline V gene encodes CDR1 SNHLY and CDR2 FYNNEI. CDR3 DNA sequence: TGTGCCAGCATAGGTAGCGGAAGGGAGACCCAGTACTTC. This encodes CASIGSGRETQYF. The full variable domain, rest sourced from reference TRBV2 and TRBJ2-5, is EPEVTQTPSHQVTQMGQEVILRCVPISNHLYFYWYRQILGQKVEFLVSFYNNEISEKSEIFDDQFSVERPDGSNFTLKIRSTKLEDSAMYFCASIGSGRETQYFGPGTRLLVL.

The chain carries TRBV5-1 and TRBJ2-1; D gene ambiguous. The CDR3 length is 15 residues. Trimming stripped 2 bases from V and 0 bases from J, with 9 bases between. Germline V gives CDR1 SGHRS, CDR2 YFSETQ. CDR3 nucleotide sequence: TGCGCCAGCAGCTTTGGGCGAAGCTCCTACAATGAGCAGTTCTTC. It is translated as CASSFGRSSYNEQFF.